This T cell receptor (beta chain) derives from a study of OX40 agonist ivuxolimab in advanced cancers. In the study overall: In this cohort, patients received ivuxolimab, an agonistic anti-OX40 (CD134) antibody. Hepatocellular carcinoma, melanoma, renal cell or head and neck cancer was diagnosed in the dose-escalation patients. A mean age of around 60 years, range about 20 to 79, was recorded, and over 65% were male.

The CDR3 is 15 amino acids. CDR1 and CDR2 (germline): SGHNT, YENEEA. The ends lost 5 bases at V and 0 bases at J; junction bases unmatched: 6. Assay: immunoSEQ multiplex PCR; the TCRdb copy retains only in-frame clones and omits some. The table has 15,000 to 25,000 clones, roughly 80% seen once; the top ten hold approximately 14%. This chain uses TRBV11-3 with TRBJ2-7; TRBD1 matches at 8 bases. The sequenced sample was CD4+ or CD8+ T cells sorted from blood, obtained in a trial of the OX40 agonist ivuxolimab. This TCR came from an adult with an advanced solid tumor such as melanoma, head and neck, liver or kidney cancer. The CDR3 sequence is CASSPRQGPSYEQYF. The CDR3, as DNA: TGTGCCAGCAGCCCCAGACAGGGGCCCTCCTACGAGCAGTACTTC.